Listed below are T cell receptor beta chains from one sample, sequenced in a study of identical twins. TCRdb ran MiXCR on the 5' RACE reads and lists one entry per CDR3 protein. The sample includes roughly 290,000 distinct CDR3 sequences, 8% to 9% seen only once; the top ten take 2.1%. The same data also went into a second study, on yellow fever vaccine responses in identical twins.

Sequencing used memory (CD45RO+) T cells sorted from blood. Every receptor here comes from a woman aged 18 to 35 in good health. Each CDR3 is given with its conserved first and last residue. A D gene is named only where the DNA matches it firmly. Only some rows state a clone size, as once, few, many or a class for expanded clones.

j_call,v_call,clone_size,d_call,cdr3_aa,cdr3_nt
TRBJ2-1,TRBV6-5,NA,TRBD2,CASSYGLAGVKRFDNEQFF,TGTGCCAGCAGTTACGGACTAGCGGGAGTTAAAAGGTTTGACAATGAGCAGTTCTTC
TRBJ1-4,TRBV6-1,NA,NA,CASSELGRPSNEKLFF,TGTGCCAGCAGTGAACTAGGGCGGCCGTCTAATGAAAAACTGTTTTTT
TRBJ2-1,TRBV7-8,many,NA,CASSLGGPAYNEQFF,TGTGCCAGCAGCTTAGGGGGTCCAGCCTACAATGAGCAGTTCTTC
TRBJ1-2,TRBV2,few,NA,CASRGENYGYTF,TGTGCCAGCAGGGGGGAGAACTATGGCTACACCTTC
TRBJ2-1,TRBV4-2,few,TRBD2,CASSQDWPSGSDEQFF,TGTGCCAGCAGCCAAGATTGGCCTAGCGGGAGCGATGAGCAGTTCTTC
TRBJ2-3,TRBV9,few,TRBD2,CASSKGLDLPDTQYF,TGTGCCAGCAGCAAGGGACTAGACCTGCCAGATACGCAGTATTTT
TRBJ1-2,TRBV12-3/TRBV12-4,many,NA,CASSPGNYGYTF,TGTGCCAGCAGTCCAGGAAACTATGGCTACACCTTC
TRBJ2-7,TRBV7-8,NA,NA,CASSPSSGFSYEQYF,TGTGCCAGCAGCCCTTCAAGCGGTTTCTCCTACGAGCAGTACTTC
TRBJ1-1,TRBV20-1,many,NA,CSAPPSLTFTEAFF,TGCAGTGCTCCTCCTTCGCTTACCTTCACTGAAGCTTTCTTT
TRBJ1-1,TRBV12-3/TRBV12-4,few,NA,CASSFGRKNTEAFF,TGTGCCAGCAGTTTTGGCCGGAAGAACACTGAAGCTTTCTTT
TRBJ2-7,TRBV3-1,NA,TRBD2,CASSQAVAGTTYEQYF,TGTGCCAGCAGCCAAGCCGTAGCGGGGACCACCTACGAGCAGTACTTC
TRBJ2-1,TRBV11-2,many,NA,CASSPRPGAPEQFF,TGTGCCAGCAGCCCCCGACCGGGGGCCCCTGAGCAGTTCTTC
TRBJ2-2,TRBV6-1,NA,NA,CASSVRPGELFF,TGTGCCAGCAGTGTGAGACCCGGGGAGCTGTTTTTT
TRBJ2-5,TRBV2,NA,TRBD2,CASSVEGRARETQYF,TGTGCCAGCAGTGTCGAAGGGAGGGCACGGGAGACCCAGTACTTC
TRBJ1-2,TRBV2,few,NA,CASIGSGGYGYTF,TGTGCCAGCATCGGGAGCGGGGGCTATGGCTACACCTTC
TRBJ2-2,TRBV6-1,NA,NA,CASSVPTDTGELFF,TGTGCCAGCAGTGTCCCGACTGACACCGGGGAGCTGTTTTTT
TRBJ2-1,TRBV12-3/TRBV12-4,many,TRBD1,CASSPTGGRQNEQFF,TGTGCCAGCAGTCCTACAGGGGGACGCCAAAATGAGCAGTTCTTC
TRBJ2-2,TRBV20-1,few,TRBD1,CSASPGQKNTGELFF,TGCAGTGCTAGCCCGGGACAGAAAAACACCGGGGAGCTGTTTTTT
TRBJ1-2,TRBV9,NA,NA,CASSVEWEGIYGYTF,TGTGCCAGCAGCGTAGAGTGGGAGGGGATCTATGGCTACACCTTC
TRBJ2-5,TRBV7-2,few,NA,CASSVLRGIQETQYF,TGTGCCAGCAGCGTTCTTCGAGGGATCCAAGAGACCCAGTACTTC
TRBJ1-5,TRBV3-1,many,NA,CASSQGAGGQPQHF,TGTGCCAGCAGCCAAGGGGCCGGCGGCCAGCCCCAGCATTTT
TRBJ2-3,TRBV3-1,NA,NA,CASSQEPDTQYF,TGTGCCAGCAGCCAGGAGCCAGATACGCAGTATTTT
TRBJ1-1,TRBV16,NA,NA,CASSQLRGNTEAFF,TGTGCCAGCAGCCAGTTAAGAGGGAACACTGAAGCTTTCTTT
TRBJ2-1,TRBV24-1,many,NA,CATSENNEQFF,TGTGCCACCAGTGAAAACAATGAGCAGTTCTTC
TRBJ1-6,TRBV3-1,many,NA,CASLDSSYNSPLHF,TGTGCCAGCCTGGACAGCTCCTATAATTCACCCCTCCACTTT
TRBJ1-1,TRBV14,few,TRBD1,CASSQRTGTNTEAFF,TGTGCCAGCAGCCAAAGGACAGGGACGAACACTGAAGCTTTCTTT
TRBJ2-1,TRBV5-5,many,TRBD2,CASTGTSGPSYNEQFF,TGTGCCAGCACAGGGACTAGCGGGCCTTCCTACAATGAGCAGTTCTTC
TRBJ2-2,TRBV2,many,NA,CASRPINTGELFF,TGTGCCAGCAGGCCGATAAACACCGGGGAGCTGTTTTTT
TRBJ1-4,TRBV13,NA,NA,CAIGLGYGEKLFF,TGTGCCATCGGCTTAGGGTACGGAGAAAAACTGTTTTTT
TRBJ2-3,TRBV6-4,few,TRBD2,CASSPDPSGGHLSTQYF,TGTGCCAGCAGTCCTGACCCTAGCGGGGGGCACCTCAGTACGCAGTATTTT
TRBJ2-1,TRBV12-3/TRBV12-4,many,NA,CASSLQATSNEQFF,TGTGCCAGCAGTTTACAGGCGACTAGCAATGAGCAGTTCTTC
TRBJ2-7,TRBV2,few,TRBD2,CASSDPRGAYEQYF,TGTGCCAGCAGTGATCCTCGGGGGGCCTACGAGCAGTACTTC
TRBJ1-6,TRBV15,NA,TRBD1,CATSRGTGQNSPLHF,TGTGCCACCAGCAGGGGGACAGGGCAAAATTCACCCCTCCACTTT
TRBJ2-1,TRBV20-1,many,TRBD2,CSARDLAGNEQFF,TGCAGTGCTAGAGATCTAGCGGGGAATGAGCAGTTCTTC
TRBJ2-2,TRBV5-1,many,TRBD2,CASTSSGIIIPGELFF,TGCGCCAGCACCTCTAGCGGGATTATCATCCCCGGGGAGCTGTTTTTT
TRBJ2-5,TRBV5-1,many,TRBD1,CASSLPKGGYTQETQYF,TGCGCCAGCAGCTTACCAAAAGGGGGCTATACCCAAGAGACCCAGTACTTC
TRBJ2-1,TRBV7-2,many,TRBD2,CASSLGRGSYNEQFF,TGTGCCAGCAGCTTAGGGCGGGGGTCGTACAATGAGCAGTTCTTC